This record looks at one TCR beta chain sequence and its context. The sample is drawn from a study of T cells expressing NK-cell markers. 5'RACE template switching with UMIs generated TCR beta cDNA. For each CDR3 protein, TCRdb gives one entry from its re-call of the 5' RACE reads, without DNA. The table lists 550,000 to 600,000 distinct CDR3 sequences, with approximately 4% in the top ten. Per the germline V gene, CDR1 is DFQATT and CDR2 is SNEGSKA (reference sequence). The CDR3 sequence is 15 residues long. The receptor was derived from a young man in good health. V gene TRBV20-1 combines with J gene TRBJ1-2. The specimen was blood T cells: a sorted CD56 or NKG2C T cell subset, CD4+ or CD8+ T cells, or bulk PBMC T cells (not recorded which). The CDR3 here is CSAGDGQNRGHGYTF.